This T cell receptor beta chain is from a study of blood T cell repertoires in COVID-19 (TCRdb year 2020). Study-level background: Samples covering the acute and convalescent phases of COVID-19 were provided by collaborators in the United States, Italy and Spain. The material from the prospective study consisted of cDNA or gDNA derived from T cells, B-cell-depleted T cells, or PBMCs. Deeply sampled blood TCRbeta repertoires from subjects exposed to, actively infected with, or recovered from COVID-19 were included in the dataset. The repertoires were released in a freely available public database meant as a resource for research on the immune response to SARS-CoV-2. Samples came from the ongoing ImmuneRACE study (first 160 participants) plus 1,254 subjects from 6 global collaborators. Sample metadata almost always included a de-identified subject ID, COVID-19 status, age in years and sex. HLA class I and class II types, where available, came from metadata supplied by the sample provider rather than from assay-based typing.

TCRbeta CDR3 regions were amplified from genomic DNA by means of the immunoSEQ Assay, a bias-controlled multiplex PCR. The published analysis was carried out like this. The number of nucleated cells in each sample was estimated from the amplification of reference gene primers within the assay. To quantify the absolute abundance of each unique TCRbeta CDR3 rearrangement, sequence reads were collapsed and filtered. Productive Simpson clonality was computed per sample as the square root of Simpson's diversity index over productive rearrangements. Entries here come from immuneACCESS through TCRdb and include only in-frame sequences with V and J called. Some clones fail to appear in such tables; in the studies checked, an unresolved V gene covers under half of the shortfall, and the cause of the remainder is unknown. V and J calls and clone size are those listed in that table; D and trimming were worked out from the DNA. The sample profile shows approximately 260,000 clones; around 81% of them were found once. The ten largest clones take up about 3.4% of the sample.

The germline V gene (reference sequence) provides CDR1 SSHAT and CDR2 FNYEAQ. Measured from the cysteine to the phenylalanine, the CDR3 is 12 residues long. The DNA shown is the 36-base CDR3, in frame from base 1. The full study reports these points: The amount of clinical and demographic metadata varied by source and participant and was provided uncurated.

A note on this clone: Its recognized antigen is unknown. The input lacks base qualities; no much larger clone sits a single base away.

Enrolling through a virtual design, the prospective study's participants ranged in age from roughly 18 to 95 years and lived across 24 United States geographic areas. In the prospective study, cohorts were assigned on the basis of participant-reported clinical history obtained from a screening survey and a study questionnaire. For ImmuneRACE Cohort 3, a participant was defined as recovered based on two consecutive negative NP/OP PCR tests, clearance by a healthcare professional, or resolution of symptoms. Mobile phlebotomists in the prospective study collected whole blood, serum and a nasopharyngeal or oropharyngeal swab from every participant. Over a roughly 2-month period, participants in the prospective study had the option of providing additional blood draws and questionnaires. Blood samples from the prospective study were shipped frozen or at room temperature prior to DNA extraction.

The receptor was derived from a man aged 50-59 years who had recovered from COVID-19. The specimen sequenced was PBMCs or T cells enriched from blood (not recorded which). The chain is assembled from TRBV7-7 and TRBJ2-5, with 8 central nucleotides matching TRBD2. CDR3 loop: CASGTREETQYF. The DNA reads TGTGCTAGCGGGACTCGGGAAGAGACCCAGTACTTC.